Shown below are 7 T cell receptor beta chains from a single sample sequenced in a study of naive and memory T cell subsets. An equimolar mix of two oligonucleotides served as the beta constant-region primer for TRBC1 and TRBC2. Four rounds of PCR amplified the ligated cDNA using nested alpha and beta constant-region primers plus SP2. TCRdb recomputed calls from the UMI-ligation and nested PCR reads with MiXCR, one row per CDR3 protein. The table includes 130,000 to 150,000 distinct CDR3 sequences, about 20% detected once. Antigens for these TCRs are unknown. General study findings and limits: Especially in CD8 cells, naive repertoires contained a few larger clonotypes, possibly CD45RA-re-expressing memory cells.

Material: naive CD4+ T cells from blood. The receptors stem from a human donor in good health.

This clonotype came up many times. The chain has TRBV6-5 and TRBJ1-5; 7 bases fit TRBD1. Germline-derived CDR1 and CDR2 are MNHEY and SVGAGI. This CDR3 spans 13 amino acids. V shed 5 bases, J shed 6 bases, and the junction held 4 bases outside the gene matches. This CDR3 is CASSAGGSQPQHF. The CDR3 DNA sequence: TGTGCCAGCAGTGCAGGGGGGAGTCAGCCCCAGCATTTT.

This clonotype was seen at least ten times. Here the CDR3 reads CASSWGGGYEQYF. CDR3 coding DNA: TGTGCCAGCAGTTGGGGAGGAGGATACGAGCAGTACTTC. V usage is TRBV28 and J usage is TRBJ2-7; TRBD2 is a possible D gene (6 bases). Per the germline V gene, CDR1 is MDHEN and CDR2 is SYDVKM. Trimming cost V 4 bases and J 4 bases, with 11 bases left between them. The CDR3 extends over 13 amino acids.

V gene TRBV6-2 or TRBV6-3 combines with J gene TRBJ2-1; D could derive from TRBD1 or TRBD2 (5 bases each). Germline CDR1 and CDR2: MNHEY and SVGEGT. The germline V and J ends were trimmed by 1 base and 10 bases, with 20 bases remaining between them. CDR3 length: 16 amino acids. For the CDR3, the DNA is TGTGCCAGCAGTTACTTGGGACCACAACGCCCAGGAGAGCAGTTCTTC. It codes for CASSYLGPQRPGEQFF.

This clonotype has just a few counts. The chain combines TRBV10-3 with TRBJ2-1, with TRBD2 matching over 8 bases. The CDR3 loop spans 13 amino acids. V shed 6 bases and J 8 bases; nucleotides not matched to a gene: 6. Germline V gene data show CDR1 as ENHRY and CDR2 as SYGVKD. The DNA of the CDR3 is TGTGCCATCAGCCCGACTAGCGTTGATGAGCAGTTCTTC. Encoded protein: CAISPTSVDEQFF.

A few counts support this clonotype. V gene TRBV12-3 or TRBV12-4 combines with J gene TRBJ2-5; possibly TRBD1 for D (8 bases). There are 14 residues in the CDR3. Trimming cost V 5 bases and J 9 bases, with 19 bases left between them. The CDR3 is CASSPAGTQGAQYF. Written as DNA, the CDR3 is TGTGCCAGCAGTCCAGCGGGGACACAGGGGGCCCAGTACTTC.

This clonotype occurred a few times. CDR3: CATSPRDRGYEQYF. As DNA, the CDR3 is TGTGCCACCAGTCCTCGGGACAGGGGATACGAGCAGTACTTC. The chain is built from TRBV24-1 and TRBJ2-7; TRBD1 matches 10 bases. Germline assignment: CDR1 KGHDR and CDR2 SFDVKD. The CDR3 consists of 14 residues. The junction had 5 bases not matched to a gene; V was cut back by 6 bases and J by 4 bases.

This clonotype came up many times. The germline gene is not matched at one end of the junction; a read error may be the cause. The chain carries TRBV20-1 and TRBJ1-3, with a possible D match to TRBD1 (6 bases). The germline V gene has CDR1 DFQATT and CDR2 SNEGSKA (reference sequence). This CDR3 spans 12 amino acids. The CDR3 spells CSARDRAGAGDF. In DNA form, the CDR3 reads TGCAGTGCTAGAGATAGGGCAGGGGCCGGAGATTTT.